Below are 19 T cell receptor beta chains sequenced from a single sample in a study of CD8 T cells in ankylosing spondylitis. Study-wide results and limits: Blood of patients with ankylosing spondylitis appeared to be characterized by a TCR beta motif of fewer than 10 highly homologous variants.

Each CDR3 protein is one row after TCRdb ran MiXCR on the 5' RACE reads. The table has 750,000 to 850,000 distinct CDR3 sequences, around 11% seen once; the top ten hold 0.51%. Their recognized antigens are unknown. The sample taken for sequencing was blood, either unsorted or a sorted T cell fraction (not recorded which). These receptors all come from a male donor with ankylosing spondylitis.

Of note for this clonotype: The junction departs from germline at one end; a sequencing error may be responsible. The DNA of the CDR3 is TGTGCTAGCAGTCAAACGGGACATGTGGCCGGGGAGCTGTTTTTT. This gives the protein CASSQTGHVAGELFF. The chain employs TRBV7-7 and TRBJ2-2, with D perhaps matching TRBD1 (6 bases). Germline CDR1 reads SSHAT; CDR2 reads FNYEAQ (reference sequence). The CDR3 consists of 15 residues.

The V call is TRBV6-1, the J call TRBJ2-7; D not resolved. Per germline, CDR1 MNHNS and CDR2 SASEGT. The CDR3 contains 13 residues. The V and J ends lost 6 bases and 7 bases respectively, with 16 bases between them. DNA for the CDR3: TGTGCCAGCAGCCCCCACATGAACGGGGAGCAGTACTTC. Amino acid sequence: CASSPHMNGEQYF.

V gene TRBV6-5 combines with J gene TRBJ2-3, with TRBD1 matching over 8 bases. In germline, CDR1 is MNHEY, CDR2 SVGAGI. V was clipped by 2 bases and J by 4 bases; unmatched bases: 8. This CDR3 spans 16 amino acids. CDR3 residues: CASSYKDRAISDTQYF. Here the CDR3 DNA reads TGTGCCAGCAGTTACAAGGACAGGGCCATATCAGATACGCAGTATTTT.

The CDR3 DNA reads as TGTGCCAGCAGCCAAGCCAGCAGCGGGCCCTACGAGCAGTACTTC. This translates into CASSQASSGPYEQYF. V and J are TRBV3-2 and TRBJ2-7; the tabulated D call, TRBD2, remains unverified against the DNA. TRBV3-2 is a listed pseudogene. This CDR3 is 15 amino acids long.

This clonotype has at least ten counts. The V call is TRBV7-2, the J call TRBJ2-3, with D unclear. The CDR3 is made up of 15 amino acids. Germline V gene data show CDR1 as SGHTA and CDR2 as FQGNSA. Trimming removed 5 bases at V and 1 base at J, with 13 bases between. The DNA for the CDR3 is TGTGCCAGCAGCCCCTCGGCCCGCGGCACAGATACGCAGTATTTT. Residues: CASSPSARGTDTQYF.

This clonotype showed up many times. The chain links TRBV15 to TRBJ2-7, with D perhaps matching TRBD2 (5 bases). Between the trimmed V and J ends, which lost 0 bases and 4 bases, there was a span of 7 bases. Germline lookup yields CDR1 LNHNV and CDR2 YYDKDF (reference sequence). This CDR3 spans 13 amino acids. CDR3 coding DNA: TGTGCCACCAGCAGAGATACTAGGTACGAGCAGTACTTC. Protein product: CATSRDTRYEQYF.

This clonotype was counted a few times. The chain links TRBV20-1 to TRBJ2-1; the D gene could be TRBD1 or TRBD2 (5 bases each). The CDR3 totals 12 residues. The germline V gene has CDR1 DFQATT and CDR2 SNEGSKA (reference sequence). V was cut by 8 bases and J by 4 bases, with 12 bases left in between. In DNA form, the CDR3 reads TGCAGTCCAGTGGGGGTGTACAATGAGCAGTTCTTC. Its translation is CSPVGVYNEQFF.

This clonotype appeared many times. The genes are TRBV20-1 and TRBJ2-5; D tentatively reads TRBD1 or TRBD2 (5 bases each). Germline V CDR1 and CDR2: DFQATT, SNEGSKA (reference sequence). The CDR3 is 14 amino acids. V gave up 6 bases and J gave up 0 bases, with 14 bases separating them. The CDR3: CSASDTGNQETQYF. CDR3 DNA sequence: TGCAGTGCCTCGGACACCGGGAACCAAGAGACCCAGTACTTC.

The sample holds a few counts of this clonotype. The rearrangement links TRBV9 to TRBJ1-3; a weak D match, TRBD1 (5 bases). V shed 3 bases and J shed 4 bases, with 14 bases lying between them. The germline gives CDR1 SGDLS, CDR2 YYNGEE. CDR3 size: 15 residues. CDR3 sequence (DNA): TGTGCCAGCAGCGCGAGGGGAGTTGGAGGAAACACCATATATTTT. It encodes CASSARGVGGNTIYF.

The rearrangement links TRBV11-3 to TRBJ2-3, with no clear D. Germline V gene data show CDR1 as SGHNT and CDR2 as YENEEA. The CDR3 extends over 14 amino acids. V was trimmed by 5 bases and J by 6 bases, leaving 15 bases between them. CDR3 loop: CASSQDGPSDTQYF. In DNA, the CDR3 is TGTGCCAGCAGCCAGGACGGACCCTCGGATACGCAGTATTTT.

This clonotype turned up a few times. The V call is TRBV5-1, the J call TRBJ2-5, with 7 bases identical to TRBD2. Trimming removed 7 bases from V and 0 bases from J; junction bases left unmatched: 9. CDR1 SGHRS and CDR2 YFSETQ come from the germline V gene. The CDR3 loop spans 15 amino acids. CDR3 amino acids: CASVRGDPYQETQYF. The CDR3, as DNA: TGCGCCAGCGTCCGGGGGGACCCCTACCAAGAGACCCAGTACTTC.

This clonotype has ten or more counts. The junction and the germline gene differ at one end; a read error may be behind it. The V gene is TRBV4-3, the J gene TRBJ1-1; 10 positions match TRBD1. Per the germline V gene, CDR1 is LGHNA and CDR2 is YSLEER. The CDR3 sequence is 15 residues long. The CDR3 sequence is CASRQDRGRSTEAFF. Here the CDR3 DNA reads TGCGCCAGCAGGCAAGACAGGGGGCGAAGCACTGAAGCTTTCTTT.

This clonotype appeared many times. The chain employs TRBV20-1 and TRBJ2-5; TRBD2 matches at 9 bases. This CDR3 region has 13 residues. CDR1 and CDR2 (germline): DFQATT, SNEGSKA (reference sequence). V lost 7 bases to trimming and J lost 0 bases; unmatched junction nucleotides: 3. CDR3 bases: TGCAGTGGAGCGGGGGGCCACCAAGAGACCCAGTACTTC. It encodes CSGAGGHQETQYF.

This chain connects TRBV20-1 to TRBJ2-2, with D unresolved. The CDR3 runs to 13 residues. Looked up from germline, CDR1 is DFQATT and CDR2 is SNEGSKA (reference sequence). The V end lost 0 bases, the J end lost 6 bases, and 8 bases lay between the germline ends. The CDR3 nucleotides read TGCAGTGCTAGAGATCGGACGGCCGGGGAGCTGTTTTTT. It is translated as CSARDRTAGELFF.

The table lists this clonotype with a few counts. The CDR3 DNA follows: TGTGCCAGCAGTTACGTCTCGCCCTCTGGGGCCAACGTCCTGACTTTC. Protein sequence: CASSYVSPSGANVLTF. J is TRBJ2-6 and V is TRBV6-5; no definite D call. The CDR3 totals 16 residues. Between the trimmed V and J ends, which lost 2 bases and 0 bases, there was a span of 8 bases. Germline lookup yields CDR1 MNHEY and CDR2 SVGAGI.

The V call is TRBV9, the J call TRBJ1-1; D uncertain. Trimming took 4 bases from V and 0 from J, leaving 13 bases between them. The germline gives CDR1 SGDLS, CDR2 YYNGEE. This CDR3 is built from 15 residues. CDR3 protein: CASSPRLIMNTEAFF. DNA for the CDR3: TGTGCCAGCAGCCCACGGCTCATTATGAACACTGAAGCTTTCTTT.

A few counts support this clonotype. The chain recombines TRBV11-2 with TRBJ2-7, with TRBD1 matching 11 bases. Germline CDR1 SGHAT, CDR2 FQNNGV. This CDR3 is built from 21 residues. After removal of 1 base from V and 1 base from J, the junction contained 18 bases not matched to a gene. CDR3 coding DNA: TGTGCCAGCAGCTTAGTTGGGACAGGGGGTGCCTGGACACACCTATCCTACGAGCAGTACTTC. Its protein product is CASSLVGTGGAWTHLSYEQYF.

This chain connects TRBV24-1 to TRBJ2-3; 9 nucleotides line up with TRBD1. The CDR3 extends over 14 amino acids. The germline V gene has CDR1 KGHDR and CDR2 SFDVKD. V lost 5 bases, J lost 4 bases, and 3 bases stayed unmatched. The CDR3 coding sequence is TGTGCCACCAGTGTTAGGACAGGGGCAGATACGCAGTATTTT. Translating it yields CATSVRTGADTQYF.

The genes are TRBV10-3 and TRBJ1-6, with no clear D. The germline V gene has CDR1 ENHRY and CDR2 SYGVKD. The CDR3 has 13 amino acids. V lost 3 bases and J 4 bases, leaving 4 bases between the germline ends. The chain's CDR3 is CAISDSYNSPLHF. For the CDR3, the DNA is TGTGCCATCAGTGACAGTTATAATTCACCCCTCCACTTT.